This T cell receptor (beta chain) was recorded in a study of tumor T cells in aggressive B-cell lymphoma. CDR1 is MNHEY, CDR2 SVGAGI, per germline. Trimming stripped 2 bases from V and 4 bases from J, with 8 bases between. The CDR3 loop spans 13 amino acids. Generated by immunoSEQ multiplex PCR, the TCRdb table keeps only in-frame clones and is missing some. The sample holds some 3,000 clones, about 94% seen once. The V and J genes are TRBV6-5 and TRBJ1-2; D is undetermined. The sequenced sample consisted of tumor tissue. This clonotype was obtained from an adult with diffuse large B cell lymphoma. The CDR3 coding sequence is TGTGCCAGCAGTTACCTGGAGGGCTATGGCTACACCTTC. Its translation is CASSYLEGYGYTF.